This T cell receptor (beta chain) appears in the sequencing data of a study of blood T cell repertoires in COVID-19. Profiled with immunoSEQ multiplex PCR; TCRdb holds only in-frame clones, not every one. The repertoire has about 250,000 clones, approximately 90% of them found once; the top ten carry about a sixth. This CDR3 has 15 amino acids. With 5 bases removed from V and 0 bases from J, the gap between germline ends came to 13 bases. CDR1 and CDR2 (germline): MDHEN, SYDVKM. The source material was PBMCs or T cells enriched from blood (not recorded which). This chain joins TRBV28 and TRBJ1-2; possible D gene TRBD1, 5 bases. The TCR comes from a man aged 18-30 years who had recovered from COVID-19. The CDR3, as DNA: TGTGCCAGCAGTGCCCACAGGCCTGCTAACTATGGCTACACCTTC. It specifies CASSAHRPANYGYTF.